The 27 T cell receptor beta chains listed next were all sequenced from one sample in a study of T cell changes during pregnancy in multiple sclerosis. Sequenced by immunoSEQ multiplex PCR; TCRdb stores in-frame clones only, minus some. Among under 55,000 clones listed, roughly 95% were seen once. The sample consisted of CD4+ T cells from peripheral blood mononuclear cells, taken in the third trimester of pregnancy. All receptors come from a female donor with multiple sclerosis, enrolled in a pregnancy study.

In nucleotides, the CDR3 is TGTGCCAGCAGTGAAGCAGGGGGGGGTCCCCTCCACTTT. This encodes CASSEAGGGPLHF. V gene TRBV2 combines with J gene TRBJ1-6, with a possible D match to TRBD1 (6 bases). Trimming removed 0 bases from V and 13 bases from J, with 10 bases in between. The CDR3 covers 13 residues. Per germline, CDR1 SNHLY and CDR2 FYNNEI.

The chain has TRBV5-1 and TRBJ2-2, with TRBD2 matching over 7 bases. Trimming at V came to 0 bases and at J to 5 bases, leaving 13 bases not matched to a gene. CDR3 size: 18 residues. CDR1 and CDR2 from the germline V gene are SGHRS and YFSETQ. The CDR3 loop reads CASSLGPPGAAGTGELFF. The CDR3 nucleotides are TGCGCCAGCAGCTTGGGACCCCCCGGAGCAGCGGGAACCGGGGAGCTGTTTTTT.

The chain recombines TRBV7-9 with TRBJ1-1; 7 bases align to TRBD1. CDR1 is SEHNR, CDR2 FQNEAQ, per germline (reference sequence). The CDR3 contains 15 residues. V dropped 1 base and J dropped 1; count of bases not matched to a gene: 3. The CDR3 spells CASSLGGQQNTEAFF. The DNA of the CDR3 is TGTGCCAGCAGCTTAGGGGGACAGCAGAACACTGAAGCTTTCTTT.

This clone was observed a single time. V usage is TRBV5-1 and J usage is TRBJ2-2; TRBD1 matches at 7 bases. The CDR3 is 14 amino acids. The germline CDR1 and CDR2 sequences are SGHRS and YFSETQ. With 3 bases clipped from V and 5 bases from J, the junction kept 4 bases outside the gene matches. CDR3 sequence (DNA): TGCGCCAGCAGCTCCCCAGGGGGAACCGGGGAGCTGTTTTTT. It encodes CASSSPGGTGELFF.

The rearrangement joins TRBV6-4 to TRBJ2-3, with TRBD2 identical over 7 bases. V lost 3 bases to trimming and J lost 2 bases; unmatched junction nucleotides: 5. Germline V gene data show CDR1 as MRHNA and CDR2 as SNTAGT. The CDR3 has 15 residues. The CDR3 DNA follows: TGTGCCAGCAGTGAGTCTAGCGGATTCACAGATACGCAGTATTTT. Its translation is CASSESSGFTDTQYF.

The genes are TRBV21-1 and TRBJ1-4. TRBV21-1 is noted as a pseudogene. The CDR3 loop spans 19 amino acids. CDR3 loop: CASSKDSSHKLSTNEKLFF. The CDR3 DNA reads TGTGCCAGCAGCAAGGACTCTTCCCACAAACTTTCAACTAATGAAAAACTGTTTTTT.

V is TRBV7-2 and J is TRBJ1-2; D gene unclear. The CDR3 sequence is 15 residues long. V gave up 1 base and J gave up 3 bases, with 12 bases separating them. The V gene's germline CDR1 is SGHTA and CDR2 FQGNSA. CDR3 bases: TGTGCCAGCAGCTTAGTTTCGGGTGAGGACTATGGCTACACCTTC. Its translation: CASSLVSGEDYGYTF. Filled out from reference TRBV7-2 and TRBJ1-2, the complete variable domain reads GAGVSQSPSNKVTEKGKDVELRCDPISGHTALYWYRQSLGQGLEFLIYFQGNSAPDKSGLPSDRFSAERTGGSVSTLTIQRTQQEDSAVYLCASSLVSGEDYGYTFGSGTRLTVV.

The CDR3 region has the DNA TGCAGCGCGGACAGCTATAATTCACCCCTCCACTTT. Translated: CSADSYNSPLHF. The genes are TRBV29-1 and TRBJ1-6; the D gene is possibly TRBD1 (6 bases). Per germline, CDR1 SQVTM and CDR2 ANQGSEA. The ends were cut back, 7 bases at V and 3 bases at J, with 7 bases in the middle. The CDR3 runs 12 residues. The whole variable domain, remainder taken from reference TRBV29-1 and TRBJ1-6, is SAVISQKPSRDICQRGTSLTIQCQVDSQVTMMFWYRQQPGQSLTLIATANQGSEATYESGFVIDKFPISRPNLTFSTLTVSNMSPEDSSIYLCSADSYNSPLHFGNGTRLTVT.

The rearrangement joins TRBV6-5 to TRBJ1-1, with 7 bases lining up with TRBD1. The length of the CDR3 is 15 residues. CDR1 MNHEY and CDR2 SVGAGI come from the germline V gene. After removal of 2 bases from V and 1 base from J, the junction contained 4 bases not matched to a gene. The CDR3 nucleotides are TGTGCCAGCAGTTACCGTACAGGGGCGAACACTGAAGCTTTCTTT. This encodes CASSYRTGANTEAFF.

V and J are TRBV11-2 and TRBJ2-5, with 8 bases fitting TRBD1. V was pared by 5 bases and J by 6 bases, with 11 bases of the junction left unmatched. There are 15 residues in the CDR3. Germline-derived CDR1 and CDR2 are SGHAT and FQNNGV. CDR3 coding DNA: TGTGCCAGCAGCCCGTCAGGGGGCGGTCGGCAGACCCAGTACTTC. This translates into CASSPSGGGRQTQYF.

This rearrangement joins TRBV7-3 to TRBJ1-1; weak D call: TRBD1 (5 bases). Deletions cut 6 bases from V and 1 base from J, with 9 bases between. This CDR3 contains 13 residues. The germline gives CDR1 SGHTA, CDR2 FQGTGA. The CDR3: CASSLQENTEAFF. DNA of the CDR3: TGTGCCAGCAGTTTACAGGAGAACACTGAAGCTTTCTTT. The full variable domain, its missing parts supplied by reference TRBV7-3 and TRBJ1-1, is GAGVSQTPSNKVTEKGKYVELRCDPISGHTALYWYRQSLGQGPEFLIYFQGTGAADDSGLPNDRFFAVRPEGSVSTLKIQRTERGDSAVYLCASSLQENTEAFFGQGTRLTVV.

This clone was seen once. The chain links TRBV7-8 to TRBJ1-6; D perhaps matches TRBD1 (5 bases). Trimming cost V 2 bases and J 13 bases, with 18 bases left between them. This CDR3 comprises 15 residues. Germline V gives CDR1 SGHVS, CDR2 FQNEAQ. CDR3 amino acids: CASSLTPTGGFPLHF. The CDR3 nucleotides read TGTGCCAGCAGCTTAACCCCGACGGGGGGTTTCCCCCTCCACTTT.

The chain links TRBV5-6 to TRBJ1-2; 7 bases fit TRBD1. The V segment lost 2 bases and the J segment 2 bases; nucleotides outside the gene matches: 6. The CDR3 totals 15 residues. Germline loops: CDR1 SGHDT, CDR2 YYEEEE. This CDR3 is CASSFPSTGNYGYTF. CDR3 in DNA: TGTGCCAGCAGCTTCCCTTCGACAGGGAACTATGGCTACACCTTC.

The chain has TRBV5-6 and TRBJ1-5; the D is unclear. The CDR3 loop spans 13 amino acids. Germline CDR1 reads SGHDT; CDR2 reads YYEEEE. V was clipped by 2 bases and J by 5 bases, with 8 bases between them. CDR3 in amino acids: CASSFRRDQPQHF. For the CDR3, the DNA is TGTGCCAGCAGCTTTCGACGGGATCAGCCCCAGCATTTT.

The V call is TRBV5-4, the J call TRBJ2-1; 11 bases align to TRBD2. Trimming at V came to 4 bases and at J to 3 bases, leaving 6 bases not matched to a gene. The CDR3 runs 16 residues. Germline V gene sequence: CDR1 SGHNT, CDR2 YYREEE (reference sequence). The CDR3 here is CASSSSGRADYNEQFF. The CDR3 DNA follows: TGTGCCAGCAGCAGTAGCGGGAGGGCCGACTACAATGAGCAGTTCTTC.

V is TRBV4-1 and J is TRBJ2-7, with 9 positions matching TRBD2. Germline trimming cut 2 bases from V and 0 bases from J; bases unmatched to any gene: 11. The CDR3 totals 18 residues. Germline loops: CDR1 MGHRA, CDR2 YSYEKL. CDR3 sequence: CASSQLLSSGTSSYEQYF. The DNA for the CDR3 is TGCGCCAGCAGCCAACTGCTGTCTAGCGGGACTAGCTCCTACGAGCAGTACTTC.

The chain is built from TRBV2 and TRBJ2-1, with 8 bases identical to TRBD1. CDR3 size: 18 residues. The germline V gene encodes CDR1 SNHLY and CDR2 FYNNEI. With V trimmed by 7 bases and J by 0 bases, 14 bases remained unmatched. The CDR3 is CASKLDRGAGTSYNEQFF. The CDR3 DNA reads TGTGCCAGCAAACTAGACAGGGGTGCTGGGACCTCCTACAATGAGCAGTTCTTC.

The chain combines TRBV19 with TRBJ2-3, with 8 positions matching TRBD2. V lost 5 bases to trimming and J lost 4 bases; unmatched junction nucleotides: 11. From germline, CDR1 is LNHDA and CDR2 SQIVND (reference sequence). This CDR3 has 16 amino acids. The CDR3 reads CASSLRLAGRADTQYF. In nucleotides, the CDR3 is TGTGCCAGTAGTCTCCGTTTAGCGGGGAGGGCAGATACGCAGTATTTT.

The genes are TRBV7-8 and TRBJ1-2; D ambiguous. The CDR3 is made up of 15 amino acids. Trimming removed 1 base from V and 7 bases from J, with 16 bases in between. CDR1 and CDR2 (germline): SGHVS, FQNEAQ. The CDR3 nucleotides read TGTGCCAGCAGCTTAGTGCCGGGTATAAGTTCTGGCTACACCTTC. Its translation is CASSLVPGISSGYTF.

This chain joins TRBV11-2 and TRBJ2-7; 12 bases are shared with TRBD2. V lost 8 bases to trimming and J lost 5 bases; unmatched junction nucleotides: 4. The CDR3 is made up of 13 amino acids. Germline V gene lookup returns CDR1 SGHAT and CDR2 FQNNGV. The CDR3 loop is CASRTSGRNEQYF. DNA of the CDR3: TGTGCCAGCCGCACTAGCGGGAGGAACGAGCAGTACTTC.

V usage is TRBV7-9 and J usage is TRBJ2-5; the D gene is possibly TRBD1 (6 bases). Between the trimmed V and J ends, which lost 5 bases and 0 bases, there was a span of 16 bases. Germline V gene lookup returns CDR1 SEHNR and CDR2 FQNEAQ (reference sequence). This CDR3 is built from 16 residues. CDR3 sequence: CASSALGTKDQETQYF. CDR3 sequence (DNA): TGTGCCAGCAGCGCCCTCGGGACAAAGGACCAAGAGACCCAGTACTTC.

This rearrangement joins TRBV4-1 to TRBJ2-1; 11 positions agree with TRBD2. The germline V gene encodes CDR1 MGHRA and CDR2 YSYEKL. V gave up 4 bases and J gave up 6 bases; unmatched junction bases: 11. The CDR3 runs to 17 residues. This CDR3 reads CASSPLLVAGGGNEQFF. The CDR3 DNA follows: TGCGCCAGCAGCCCCCTGTTGGTAGCGGGAGGGGGCAATGAGCAGTTCTTC.

J is TRBJ1-1 and V is TRBV7-9, with TRBD1 matching 9 bases. J gave up 3 bases and V 5 bases, and 4 bases lay outside the gene matches. CDR1 and CDR2 from the germline V gene are SEHNR and FQNEAQ (reference sequence). The CDR3 covers 14 residues. CDR3 sequence reads: CASSLQGADTEAFF. Written as DNA, the CDR3 is TGTGCCAGCAGCCTACAGGGGGCGGACACTGAAGCTTTCTTT.

The chain is built from TRBV28 and TRBJ2-7, with 8 bases that match TRBD2. The germline V gene encodes CDR1 MDHEN and CDR2 SYDVKM. V gave up 4 bases and J gave up 2 bases; unmatched junction bases: 10. CDR3 length equals 16 residues. CDR3 in DNA: TGTGCCAGCAGTTCCGCGGGGGGCGGGAGACCCTACGAGCAGTACTTC. It encodes CASSSAGGGRPYEQYF.

V and J are TRBV2 and TRBJ1-5; D not certain. V was shortened by 5 bases and J by 7 bases, with 21 bases between the two germline ends. CDR1 is SNHLY and CDR2 is FYNNEI in the germline V gene. This CDR3 has 16 amino acids. The CDR3 DNA sequence: TGTGCCAGCAGTAACACTTTAGTCGTGGCGAGGCAGCCCCAGCATTTT. It encodes CASSNTLVVARQPQHF.

The rearrangement uses TRBV15 and TRBJ2-2; 12 bases agree with TRBD1. CDR3 length: 16 amino acids. V shed 8 bases, J shed 7 bases, and the junction held 11 bases outside the gene matches. CDR1 and CDR2 from the germline V gene are LNHNV and YYDKDF (reference sequence). CDR3 sequence: CATQEPGQGAVGELFF. CDR3 nucleotide sequence: TGTGCCACCCAAGAACCGGGACAGGGGGCAGTCGGGGAGCTGTTTTTT.

This chain links TRBV2 with TRBJ2-6, with D unresolved. Between the trimmed V and J ends, which lost 7 bases and 0 bases, there was a span of 10 bases. CDR1 and CDR2 (germline): SNHLY, FYNNEI. The CDR3 runs 15 residues. This chain's CDR3 is CASKNFHSGANVLTF. The CDR3 DNA sequence: TGTGCCAGCAAAAACTTCCACTCTGGGGCCAACGTCCTGACTTTC. Full variable domain (outside the CDR3, taken from reference TRBV2 and TRBJ2-6): EPEVTQTPSHQVTQMGQEVILRCVPISNHLYFYWYRQILGQKVEFLVSFYNNEISEKSEIFDDQFSVERPDGSNFTLKIRSTKLEDSAMYFCASKNFHSGANVLTFGAGSRLTVL.